This TCR beta chain was captured in a study of blood T cells in healthy people across ages. This clonotype was detected only once. The antigen is undetermined. Study results and caveats: There was no known CMV status for donors, so expanded clonotype changes were possibly confounded.

Germline CDR1 SEHNR, CDR2 FQNEAQ (reference sequence). The CDR3 runs 18 residues. Using a J-beta primer mix together with a sample-barcoded 5' primer, a second PCR was run for roughly 6 to 12 cycles. Every cDNA molecule carried a tag from a template-switch adaptor bearing 12 random nucleotides. All samples yielded 3 million or more CDR3-containing paired-end reads. TCRdb reprocessed the 5' RACE reads with MiXCR, giving one entry per CDR3 protein. The sample has hundreds of thousands of distinct CDR3 sequences, over 40% seen once. This sequence was found in a woman of 80 years or more in good health. The V and J genes are TRBV7-9 and TRBJ2-5, with 11 bases fitting TRBD2. The J call is uncertain, as TRBJ2-1 better fits the DNA end. The sequenced sample was blood. CDR3 amino acids: CASSSGRLAGSQQETQFF. Written as DNA, the CDR3 is TGTGCCAGCAGCTCCGGCAGACTAGCGGGATCCCAGCAAGAGACCCAGTTCTTC.